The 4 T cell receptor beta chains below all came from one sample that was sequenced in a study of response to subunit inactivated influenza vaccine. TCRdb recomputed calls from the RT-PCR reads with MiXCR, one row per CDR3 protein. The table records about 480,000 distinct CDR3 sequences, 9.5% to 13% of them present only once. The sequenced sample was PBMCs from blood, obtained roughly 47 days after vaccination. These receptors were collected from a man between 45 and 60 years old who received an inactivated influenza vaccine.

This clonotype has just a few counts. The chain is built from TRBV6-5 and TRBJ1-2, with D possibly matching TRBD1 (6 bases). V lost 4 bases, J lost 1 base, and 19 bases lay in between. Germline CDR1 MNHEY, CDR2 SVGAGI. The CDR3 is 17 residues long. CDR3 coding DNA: TGTGCCAGCAGTTTAATACAGGGCACTACCCTTAACTATGGCTACACCTTC. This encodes CASSLIQGTTLNYGYTF.

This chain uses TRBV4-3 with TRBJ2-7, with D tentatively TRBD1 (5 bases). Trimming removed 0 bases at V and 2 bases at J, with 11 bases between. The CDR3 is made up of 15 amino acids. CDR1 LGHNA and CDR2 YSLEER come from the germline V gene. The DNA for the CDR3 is TGCGCCAGCAGCCAAGATCAGCAGGGCCCCTACGAGCAGTACTTC. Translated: CASSQDQQGPYEQYF.

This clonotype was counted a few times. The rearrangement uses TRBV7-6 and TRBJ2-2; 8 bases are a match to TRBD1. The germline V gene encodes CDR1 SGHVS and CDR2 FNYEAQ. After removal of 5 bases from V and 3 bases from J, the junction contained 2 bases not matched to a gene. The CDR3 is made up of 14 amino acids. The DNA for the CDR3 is TGTGCCAGCAGCCGGGACAGGCACACCGGGGAGCTGTTTTTT. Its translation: CASSRDRHTGELFF.

CDR3 sequence: CASSHATGQGSEKLFF. CDR3 DNA: TGCGCCAGCAGCCATGCTACGGGTCAGGGGAGTGAAAAACTGTTTTTT. The chain uses TRBV4-3 and TRBJ1-4; the D gene is possibly TRBD1 (6 bases). From germline, CDR1 is LGHNA and CDR2 YSLEER. The CDR3 spans 16 residues. V was clipped by 3 bases and J by 7 bases, with 18 bases between them.